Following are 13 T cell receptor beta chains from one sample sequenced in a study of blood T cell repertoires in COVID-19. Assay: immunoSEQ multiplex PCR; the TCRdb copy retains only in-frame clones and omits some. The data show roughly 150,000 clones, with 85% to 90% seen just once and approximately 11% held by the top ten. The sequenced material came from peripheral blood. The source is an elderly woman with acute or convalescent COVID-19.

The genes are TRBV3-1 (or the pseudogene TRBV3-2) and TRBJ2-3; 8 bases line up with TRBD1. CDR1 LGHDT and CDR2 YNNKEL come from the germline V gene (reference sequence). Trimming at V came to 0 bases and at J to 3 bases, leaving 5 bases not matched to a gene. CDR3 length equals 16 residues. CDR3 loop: CASSQDPGGGTDTQYF. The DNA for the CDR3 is TGTGCCAGCAGCCAAGATCCAGGGGGCGGGACAGATACGCAGTATTTT.

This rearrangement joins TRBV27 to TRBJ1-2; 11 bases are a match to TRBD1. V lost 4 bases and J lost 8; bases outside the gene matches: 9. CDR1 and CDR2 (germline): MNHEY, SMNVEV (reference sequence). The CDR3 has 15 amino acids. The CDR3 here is CASSSTGTGGRGYTF. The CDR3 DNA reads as TGTGCCAGCAGTTCGACGGGGACAGGGGGACGCGGCTACACCTTC.

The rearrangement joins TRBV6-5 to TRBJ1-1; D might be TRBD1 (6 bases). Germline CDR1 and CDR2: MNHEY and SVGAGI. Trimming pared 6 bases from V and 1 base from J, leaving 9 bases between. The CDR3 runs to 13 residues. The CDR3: CASRDSPNTEAFF. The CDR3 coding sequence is TGTGCCAGCAGGGACAGTCCGAACACTGAAGCTTTCTTT.

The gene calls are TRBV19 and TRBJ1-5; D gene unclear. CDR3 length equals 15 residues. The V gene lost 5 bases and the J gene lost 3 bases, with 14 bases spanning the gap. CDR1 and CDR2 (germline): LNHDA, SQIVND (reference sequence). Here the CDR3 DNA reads TGTGCCAGTAGTCTCGGAGGGTTAGACAATCAGCCCCAGCATTTT. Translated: CASSLGGLDNQPQHF.

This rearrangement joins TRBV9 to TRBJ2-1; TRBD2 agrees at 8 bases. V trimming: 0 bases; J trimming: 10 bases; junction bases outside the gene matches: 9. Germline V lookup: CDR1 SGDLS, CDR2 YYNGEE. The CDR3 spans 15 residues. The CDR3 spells CASSVEGLGLGEQFF. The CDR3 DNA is TGTGCCAGCAGCGTAGAGGGACTAGGACTCGGGGAGCAGTTCTTC.

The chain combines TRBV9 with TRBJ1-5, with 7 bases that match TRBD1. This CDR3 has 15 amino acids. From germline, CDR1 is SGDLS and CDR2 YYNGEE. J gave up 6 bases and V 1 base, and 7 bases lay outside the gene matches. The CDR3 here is CASSVQGDWGQPQHF. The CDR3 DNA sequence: TGTGCCAGCAGCGTACAGGGGGATTGGGGTCAGCCCCAGCATTTT.

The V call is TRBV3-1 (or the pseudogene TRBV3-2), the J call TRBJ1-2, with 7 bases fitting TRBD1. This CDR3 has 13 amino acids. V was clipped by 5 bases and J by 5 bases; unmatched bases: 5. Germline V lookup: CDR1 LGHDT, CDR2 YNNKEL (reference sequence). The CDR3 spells CASSSQGSYGYTF. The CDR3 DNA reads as TGTGCCAGCAGCTCACAGGGGAGTTATGGCTACACCTTC.

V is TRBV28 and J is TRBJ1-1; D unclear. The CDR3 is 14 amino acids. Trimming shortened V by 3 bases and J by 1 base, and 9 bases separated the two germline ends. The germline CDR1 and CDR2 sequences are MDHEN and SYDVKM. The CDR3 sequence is CASSLRAGNTEAFF. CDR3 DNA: TGTGCCAGCAGTTTGCGTGCAGGGAACACTGAAGCTTTCTTT. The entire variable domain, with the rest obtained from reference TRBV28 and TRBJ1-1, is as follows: DVKVTQSSRYLVKRTGEKVFLECVQDMDHENMFWYRQDPGLGLRLIYFSYDVKMKEKGDIPEGYSVSREKKERFSLILESASTNQTSMYLCASSLRAGNTEAFFGQGTRLTVV.

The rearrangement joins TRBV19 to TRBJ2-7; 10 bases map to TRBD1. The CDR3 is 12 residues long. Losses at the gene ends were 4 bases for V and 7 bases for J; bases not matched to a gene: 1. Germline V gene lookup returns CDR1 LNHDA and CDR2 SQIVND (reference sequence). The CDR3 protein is CASSTDRGEQYF. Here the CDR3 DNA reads TGTGCCAGTAGTACGGACAGGGGGGAGCAGTACTTC.

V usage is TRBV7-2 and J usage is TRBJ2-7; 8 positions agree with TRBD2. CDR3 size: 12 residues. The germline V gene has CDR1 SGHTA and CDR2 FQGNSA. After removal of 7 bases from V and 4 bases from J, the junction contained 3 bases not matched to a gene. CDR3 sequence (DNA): TGTGCCAGCAACCAGCGGGGGTACGAGCAGTACTTC. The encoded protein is CASNQRGYEQYF.

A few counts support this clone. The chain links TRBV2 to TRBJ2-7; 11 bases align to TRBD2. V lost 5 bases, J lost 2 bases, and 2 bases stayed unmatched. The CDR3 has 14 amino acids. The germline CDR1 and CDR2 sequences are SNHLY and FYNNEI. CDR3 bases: TGTGCCAGCAGTATTAGCGGGGGGGCCTACGAGCAGTACTTC. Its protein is CASSISGGAYEQYF. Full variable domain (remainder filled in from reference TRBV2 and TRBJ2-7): EPEVTQTPSHQVTQMGQEVILRCVPISNHLYFYWYRQILGQKVEFLVSFYNNEISEKSEIFDDQFSVERPDGSNFTLKIRSTKLEDSAMYFCASSISGGAYEQYFGPGTRLTVT.

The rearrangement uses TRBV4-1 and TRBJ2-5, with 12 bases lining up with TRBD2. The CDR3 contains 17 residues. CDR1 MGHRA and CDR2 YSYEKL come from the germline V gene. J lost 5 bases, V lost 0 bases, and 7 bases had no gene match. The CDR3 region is CASSQDLAGGLRETQYF. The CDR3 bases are TGCGCCAGCAGCCAAGATCTAGCGGGGGGGCTAAGGGAGACCCAGTACTTC.

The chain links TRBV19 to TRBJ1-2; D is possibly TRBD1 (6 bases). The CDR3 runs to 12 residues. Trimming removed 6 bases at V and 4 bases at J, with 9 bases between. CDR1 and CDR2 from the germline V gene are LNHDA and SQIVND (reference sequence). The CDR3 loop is CASSLQGYGYTF. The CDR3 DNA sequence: TGTGCCAGTAGCTTACAGGGCTATGGCTACACCTTC.